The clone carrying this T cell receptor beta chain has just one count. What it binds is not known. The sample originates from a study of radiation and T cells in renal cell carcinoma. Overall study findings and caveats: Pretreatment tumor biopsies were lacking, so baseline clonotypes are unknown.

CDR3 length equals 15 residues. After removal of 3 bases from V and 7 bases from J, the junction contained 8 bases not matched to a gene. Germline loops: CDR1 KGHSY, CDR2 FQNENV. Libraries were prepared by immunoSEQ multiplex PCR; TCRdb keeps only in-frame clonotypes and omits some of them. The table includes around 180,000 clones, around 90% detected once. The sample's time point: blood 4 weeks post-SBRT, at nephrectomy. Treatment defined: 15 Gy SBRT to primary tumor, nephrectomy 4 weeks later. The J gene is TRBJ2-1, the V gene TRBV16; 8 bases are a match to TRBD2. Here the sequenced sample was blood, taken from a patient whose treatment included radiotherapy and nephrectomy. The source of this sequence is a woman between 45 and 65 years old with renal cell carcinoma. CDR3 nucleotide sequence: TGTGCCAGCAGCCATTCGCGCACTAGCGGAAATGAGCAGTTCTTC. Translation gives CASSHSRTSGNEQFF.